The 31 T cell receptor beta chains below all came from one sample that was sequenced in a study of T cells in Graves' hyperthyroidism and ophthalmopathy. Amplification of TCR beta CDR3 regions used RNA as the template. The HTBI primer set drove a first-round RT-PCR of the TCR CDR3. In TCRdb, the multiplex PCR reads were re-called with MiXCR into one record per CDR3 protein. This table holds 350,000 or so distinct CDR3 sequences, over 15% found once. Sequenced input: blood. Receptors were obtained from a woman aged 50 to 65 with Graves' hyperthyroidism.

This chain links TRBV7-9 with TRBJ2-2, with D perhaps matching TRBD1 or TRBD2 (5 bases each). Trimming stripped 1 base from V and 5 bases from J, with 8 bases between. The CDR3 consists of 14 residues. From germline, CDR1 is SEHNR and CDR2 FQNEAQ (reference sequence). CDR3 sequence (DNA): TGTGCCAGCAGCTTAGGCGAGGGGACCGGGGAGCTGTTTTTT. This gives the protein CASSLGEGTGELFF.

This clonotype was observed a few times. The chain couples TRBV6-1 to TRBJ2-1; the match to TRBD2 covers 11 bases. V lost 9 bases to trimming and J lost 7 bases; unmatched junction nucleotides: 5. In germline, CDR1 is MNHNS, CDR2 SASEGT. The CDR3 sequence is 13 residues long. In nucleotides, the CDR3 is TGTGCCAGTAGACTAGCGGGGTTAAATGAGCAGTTCTTC. Protein product: CASRLAGLNEQFF.

This clonotype was counted many times. The J gene is TRBJ2-5, the V gene TRBV9, with TRBD2 matching 13 bases. Germline-derived CDR1 and CDR2 are SGDLS and YYNGEE. CDR3 length equals 16 residues. The J segment lost 4 bases and the V segment lost 4 bases, leaving 7 bases of the junction unmatched. The CDR3 nucleotides are TGTGCCAGCAGCAGGGGGACTAGCGGGAATGGAGAGACCCAGTACTTC. It encodes CASSRGTSGNGETQYF.

The genes are TRBV5-4 and TRBJ2-7; D call uncertain. The germline gives CDR1 SGHNT, CDR2 YYREEE (reference sequence). The ends were cut back, 1 base at V and 2 bases at J, with 10 bases in the middle. The CDR3 extends over 14 amino acids. CDR3 in amino acids: CASSLSHTPYEQYF. The CDR3 region has the DNA TGTGCCAGCAGCTTGTCACATACCCCCTACGAGCAGTACTTC.

In this sample, this clonotype turned up many times. CDR3 nucleotides: TGTGCCAGCAGCCAAGAACTACTCCTCAAGGGCGAGCAGTACTTC. The encoded protein is CASSQELLLKGEQYF. This chain uses TRBV3-1 with TRBJ2-7, with D unclear. The V end was cut by 0 bases, the J end by 6 bases, with 15 bases between. Germline V gene data show CDR1 as LGHDT and CDR2 as YNNKEL (reference sequence). The CDR3 has 15 amino acids.

The chain employs TRBV29-1 and TRBJ2-2, with D tentatively TRBD1 (6 bases). From germline, CDR1 is SQVTM and CDR2 ANQGSEA. Trimming stripped 6 bases from V and 1 base from J, with 6 bases between. CDR3 length: 12 residues. The CDR3 spells CSVTGNTGELFF. CDR3 nucleotides: TGCAGCGTGACAGGGAACACCGGGGAGCTGTTTTTT.

This clonotype has just a few counts. CDR3 in amino acids: CASSEGLGAEAFF. CDR3 in DNA: TGTGCCAGTAGTGAGGGCCTAGGGGCTGAAGCTTTCTTT. V is TRBV19 and J is TRBJ1-1; possibly TRBD1 for D (5 bases). Germline values: CDR1 LNHDA, CDR2 SQIVND (reference sequence). The CDR3 loop spans 13 amino acids. V was clipped by 5 bases and J by 6 bases, with 13 bases between them.

This clonotype was recorded at least ten times. V usage is TRBV7-2 and J usage is TRBJ1-2; 11 bases are shared with TRBD1. Losses at the gene ends were 1 base for V and 6 bases for J; bases not matched to a gene: 7. In germline, CDR1 is SGHTA, CDR2 FQGNSA. This CDR3 spans 16 amino acids. CDR3 sequence (DNA): TGTGCCAGCAGCTTAGATTGGGGACAGGGGGTCAATGGCTACACCTTC. This encodes CASSLDWGQGVNGYTF.

This clonotype was picked up a small number of times. The V call is TRBV19, the J call TRBJ1-2, with 7 bases that match TRBD1. The V gene's germline CDR1 is LNHDA and CDR2 SQIVND (reference sequence). The trim removed 5 bases at V and 4 bases at J, leaving 10 bases unmatched. The CDR3 extends over 15 amino acids. CDR3 nucleotide sequence: TGTGCCAGTAGTTCACCGGGACAGTCTAGCTATGGCTACACCTTC. Translating gives CASSSPGQSSYGYTF.

CDR3 nucleotides: TGTGCCAGCCAGGGGCGTCTAAAAGAGACCCAGTACTTC. This encodes CASQGRLKETQYF. The rearrangement joins TRBV5-6 to TRBJ2-5; TRBD1 might be the D (6 bases). This CDR3 region has 13 residues. Germline CDR1 and CDR2: SGHDT and YYEEEE. The V end was cut by 7 bases, the J end by 3 bases, with 13 bases between.

The J gene is TRBJ2-5, the V gene TRBV24-1; unclear D gene. From germline, CDR1 is KGHDR and CDR2 SFDVKD. V was trimmed by 7 bases and J by 0 bases, leaving 8 bases between them. The CDR3 sequence is 13 residues long. CDR3: CATRGEYQETQYF. DNA of the CDR3: TGTGCCACCAGAGGTGAATACCAAGAGACCCAGTACTTC.

This chain joins TRBV6-1 and TRBJ2-7, with a possible D match to TRBD1 (5 bases). Looked up from germline, CDR1 is MNHNS and CDR2 is SASEGT. Trimming removed 7 bases at V and 5 bases at J, with 15 bases between. There are 13 residues in the CDR3. CDR3 DNA: TGTGCCAGCACACAGGACCCTATGGACGAGCAGTACGTC. This gives the protein CASTQDPMDEQYV.

At least ten counts were recorded for this clonotype. The chain joins TRBV4-1 to TRBJ2-3; TRBD2 matches 13 bases. There are 15 residues in the CDR3. CDR1 and CDR2 from the germline V gene are MGHRA and YSYEKL. V dropped 3 bases and J dropped 8; count of bases not matched to a gene: 5. The CDR3 nucleotides are TGCGCCAGCAGCCAGGCGACTAGCGGGGGGACTACGCAGTATTTT. Its protein is CASSQATSGGTTQYF.

There are a few counts of this clonotype. The chain uses TRBV6-2 or TRBV6-3 and TRBJ2-1; TRBD2 aligns across 7 bases. The trim removed 7 bases at V and 8 bases at J, leaving 17 bases unmatched. The germline V gene has CDR1 MNHEY and CDR2 SVGEGT. The CDR3 length is 16 residues. DNA for the CDR3: TGTGCCAGCACCCCCGGGGCTAGCGGATTTATGGATGAGCAGTTCTTC. Its translation: CASTPGASGFMDEQFF.

This clonotype was seen ten or more times. The chain employs TRBV10-3 and TRBJ1-6; D unresolved. Trimming left V 2 bases short and J 9 bases short, with 8 bases between. CDR1 ENHRY and CDR2 SYGVKD come from the germline V gene. The CDR3 covers 13 residues. CDR3 DNA sequence: TGTGCCATCAGTGAGGGGATGGGTTCACCCCTCCACTTT. It translates to CAISEGMGSPLHF.

The table lists this clonotype with many counts. The chain is built from TRBV3-1 and TRBJ1-5; D is ambiguous. V was cut by 3 bases and J by 1 base, with 4 bases left in between. The CDR3 totals 13 residues. The germline CDR1 and CDR2 sequences are LGHDT and YNNKEL (reference sequence). CDR3 loop: CASSQSSNQPQHF. The CDR3 coding sequence is TGTGCCAGCAGCCAGTCGAGCAATCAGCCCCAGCATTTT.

This clonotype was counted a few times. CDR3: CASSLAASGGAYTQYF. The CDR3 DNA reads as TGTGCCAGCAGCTTGGCCGCTAGCGGGGGGGCTTATACGCAGTATTTT. V gene TRBV5-6 combines with J gene TRBJ2-3, with 12 bases that match TRBD2. V shed 0 bases, J shed 7 bases, and the junction held 6 bases outside the gene matches. The CDR3 is 16 residues long. Germline CDR1 and CDR2: SGHDT and YYEEEE.

This clonotype has just a few counts. This chain uses TRBV7-6 with TRBJ2-7; possible D gene TRBD2, 6 bases. The length of the CDR3 is 15 residues. The germline gives CDR1 SGHVS, CDR2 FNYEAQ. With 2 bases removed from V and 4 bases from J, the gap between germline ends came to 15 bases. The CDR3 reads CASSLRVAEGYEQYF. The CDR3 DNA follows: TGTGCCAGCAGCTTAAGAGTCGCGGAGGGGTACGAGCAGTACTTC.

This clonotype came up many times. The chain uses TRBV18 and TRBJ2-7; the D gene is possibly TRBD1 (6 bases). The V and J ends lost 3 bases and 6 bases respectively, with 9 bases between them. Germline-derived CDR1 and CDR2 are KGHSH and LQKENI. CDR3 length equals 12 residues. The CDR3 DNA reads TGTGCCAGCTCACCGCCAGGGGCCGAGCAGTACTTC. Encoded protein: CASSPPGAEQYF.

The table lists this clonotype with many counts. The J gene is TRBJ2-1, the V gene TRBV11-2; D is possibly TRBD1 or TRBD2 (6 bases each). The V end was cut by 5 bases, the J end by 9 bases, with 14 bases between. This CDR3 comprises 13 residues. Germline values: CDR1 SGHAT, CDR2 FQNNGV. This chain's CDR3 is CASSLIQGGEQFF. The CDR3 coding sequence is TGTGCCAGCAGCCTAATACAGGGAGGTGAGCAGTTCTTC.

The chain has TRBV5-1 and TRBJ2-5; D may correspond to TRBD1 or TRBD2 (7 bases each). With 0 bases removed from V and 4 bases from J, the gap between germline ends came to 13 bases. Germline-derived CDR1 and CDR2 are SGHRS and YFSETQ. This CDR3 has 15 residues. The CDR3 nucleotides are TGCGCCAGCAGCTTGGAGGGAGGGGGCGGAGAGACCCAGTACTTC. Translation: CASSLEGGGGETQYF. Complete variable domain (other parts from reference TRBV5-1 and TRBJ2-5): KAGVTQTPRYLIKTRGQQVTLSCSPISGHRSVSWYQQTPGQGLQFLFEYFSETQRNKGNFPGRFSGRQFSNSRSEMNVSTLELGDSALYLCASSLEGGGGETQYFGPGTRLLVL.

The V gene is TRBV6-6, the J gene TRBJ2-7, with 12 bases identical to TRBD1. After removal of 2 bases from V and 6 bases from J, the junction contained 5 bases not matched to a gene. The CDR3 runs to 15 residues. CDR1 MNHNY and CDR2 SVGAGI come from the germline V gene (reference sequence). The DNA of the CDR3 is TGTGCCAGCAGTTACAGGGACAGGGGGCTCGGCGAGCAGTACGTC. Its protein is CASSYRDRGLGEQYV.

This clonotype appeared a few times. The chain joins TRBV10-3 to TRBJ1-3, with unresolved D. The CDR3 is made up of 14 amino acids. From germline, CDR1 is ENHRY and CDR2 SYGVKD. With 3 bases removed from V and 0 bases from J, the gap between germline ends came to 6 bases. CDR3 amino acids: CAISDPSSGNTIYF. CDR3 DNA: TGTGCCATCAGTGATCCTAGCTCTGGAAACACCATATATTTT.

This clonotype was recorded at least ten times. V and J are TRBV7-8 and TRBJ2-5, with TRBD2 identical over 9 bases. CDR3 size: 19 residues. The ends lost 2 bases at V and 2 bases at J; junction bases unmatched: 15. Germline-derived CDR1 and CDR2 are SGHVS and FQNEAQ. The DNA of the CDR3 is TGTGCCAGCAGCTTACCCCGCCGAGGGATAGCGGGGGAACAAGAGACCCAGTACTTC. The encoded protein is CASSLPRRGIAGEQETQYF.

This clonotype is a singleton in its sample. V gene TRBV5-1 combines with J gene TRBJ2-5, with TRBD1 as a possible D gene (6 bases). This CDR3 has 12 residues. The germline V gene encodes CDR1 SGHRS and CDR2 YFSETQ. V lost 0 bases to trimming and J lost 7 bases, with 7 bases between them. The CDR3 nucleotides read TGCGCCAGCAGCTTGGAACAGGGGACCCAGTACTTC. Residues: CASSLEQGTQYF.

This clonotype has a count of ten or more. The rearrangement joins TRBV12-3 or TRBV12-4 to TRBJ1-2; a weak D match, TRBD1 (5 bases). The V end lost 2 bases, the J end lost 7 bases, and 14 bases lay between the germline ends. The CDR3 runs to 14 residues. In DNA, the CDR3 is TGTGCCAGCAGTTTAACTCGGGGCCAACGTGGCTACACCTTC. It translates to CASSLTRGQRGYTF.

There are many counts of this clonotype. The rearrangement uses TRBV5-1 and TRBJ1-5; perhaps TRBD1 as D (5 bases). The CDR3 extends over 14 amino acids. The germline V gene has CDR1 SGHRS and CDR2 YFSETQ. Trimming stripped 3 bases from V and 3 bases from J, with 10 bases between. The CDR3 loop is CASSSGGVNQPQHF. The CDR3 bases are TGCGCCAGCAGCTCGGGGGGAGTCAATCAGCCCCAGCATTTT.

The V and J genes are TRBV20-1 and TRBJ1-5; unclear D gene. Trimming removed 4 bases from V and 3 bases from J, with 7 bases in between. Germline lookup yields CDR1 DFQATT and CDR2 SNEGSKA (reference sequence). CDR3 length equals 12 residues. CDR3 residues: CSATDPNQPQHF. CDR3 sequence (DNA): TGCAGTGCTACGGATCCCAATCAGCCCCAGCATTTT.

J is TRBJ1-1 and V is TRBV19; D is possibly TRBD1 (6 bases). The CDR3 has 14 residues. With 4 bases removed from V and 1 base from J, the gap between germline ends came to 10 bases. Germline V gene data show CDR1 as LNHDA and CDR2 as SQIVND (reference sequence). CDR3 sequence: CASSRQAANTEAFF. CDR3 bases: TGTGCCAGTAGTAGACAGGCGGCGAACACTGAAGCTTTCTTT.

This clonotype was recorded at least ten times. V is TRBV7-3 and J is TRBJ2-3, with D perhaps matching TRBD2 (5 bases). The germline gives CDR1 SGHTA, CDR2 FQGTGA. The CDR3 totals 15 residues. Trimming pared 5 bases from V and 1 base from J, leaving 13 bases between. This chain's CDR3 is CASSPRGSGTDTQYF. In DNA, the CDR3 is TGTGCCAGCAGCCCCCGGGGTAGCGGCACAGATACGCAGTATTTT.

This clonotype was seen more than once but under ten times. V gene TRBV5-1 combines with J gene TRBJ2-7; D might be TRBD2 (6 bases). CDR3 size: 15 residues. Trimming took 4 bases from V and 3 from J, leaving 17 bases between them. Germline CDR1 is SGHRS and CDR2 is YFSETQ. In DNA, the CDR3 is TGCGCCAGCAGCCCGGGACGGGGGAATAACTACGAGCAGTACGTC. This translates into CASSPGRGNNYEQYV.